Listed here are 23 T cell receptor beta chains from one sample, sequenced in a study of blood T cell repertoires in COVID-19 (dated by TCRdb to 2020 to 2021). Libraries came from the immunoSEQ multiplex PCR assay. In its TCRdb copy, this immuneACCESS table keeps in-frame sequences only and misses some clones. Where compared with another copy, unresolved V genes explain less than half of these, and the others have no known cause. This sample is represented by 200,000 to 300,000 clones; around 86% of them were singletons. The top ten hold about 3% of the sample. Sequencing used peripheral blood. The receptors shown here come from a woman aged 25 to 39 who had recovered from COVID-19.

V is TRBV12-5 and J is TRBJ2-5, with a tentative D call TRBD1 (5 bases). The V end lost 2 bases, the J end lost 7 bases, and 11 bases lay between the germline ends. Germline CDR1 and CDR2: LGHNT and FRNRAP. There are 13 residues in the CDR3. For the CDR3, the DNA is TGTGCTAGTGGTTTGATCAGGGAAGGGACCCAGTACTTC. This translates into CASGLIREGTQYF.

The chain is built from TRBV19 and TRBJ1-5, with a possible D match to TRBD1 (6 bases). Trimming removed 2 bases from V and 0 bases from J, with 14 bases in between. Germline lookup yields CDR1 LNHDA and CDR2 SQIVND (reference sequence). This CDR3 has 17 residues. The CDR3 region has the DNA TGTGCCAGTAGTATAAACAGGGAGCCCTATAGCAATCAGCCCCAGCATTTT. Residues: CASSINREPYSNQPQHF. The full variable domain, with the rest looked up from reference TRBV19 and TRBJ1-5, is DGGITQSPKYLFRKEGQNVTLSCEQNLNHDAMYWYRQDPGQGLRLIYYSQIVNDFQKGDIAEGYSVSREKKESFPLTVTSAQKNPTAFYLCASSINREPYSNQPQHFGDGTRLSIL.

V is TRBV5-1 and J is TRBJ1-1; 7 positions match TRBD1. Germline V gene sequence: CDR1 SGHRS, CDR2 YFSETQ. The CDR3 totals 14 residues. The J segment lost 4 bases and the V segment lost 3 bases, leaving 6 bases of the junction unmatched. The CDR3 region has the DNA TGCGCCAGCAGCTCCCCGACAGGGCCCACTGAAGCTTTCTTT. It is translated as CASSSPTGPTEAFF. The full variable domain, rest sourced from reference TRBV5-1 and TRBJ1-1, is KAGVTQTPRYLIKTRGQQVTLSCSPISGHRSVSWYQQTPGQGLQFLFEYFSETQRNKGNFPGRFSGRQFSNSRSEMNVSTLELGDSALYLCASSSPTGPTEAFFGQGTRLTVV.

V is TRBV4-1 and J is TRBJ2-3; D is possibly TRBD2 (7 bases). Germline CDR1 and CDR2: MGHRA and YSYEKL. V was clipped by 0 bases and J by 7 bases, with 17 bases between them. The CDR3 is made up of 16 amino acids. The CDR3 sequence: CASSQERGPPLNTQYF. The CDR3 nucleotides read TGCGCCAGCAGCCAAGAGCGGGGGCCCCCTCTTAATACGCAGTATTTT.

The chain uses TRBV7-2 and TRBJ1-3; D is unresolved. This CDR3 contains 16 residues. V was cut by 2 bases and J by 0 bases, with 11 bases left in between. The V gene's germline CDR1 is SGHTA and CDR2 FQGNSA. This CDR3 reads CASSLSGGLSGNTIYF. The CDR3 nucleotides are TGTGCCAGCAGCTTATCGGGAGGACTCTCTGGAAACACCATATATTTT.

The V call is TRBV9, the J call TRBJ2-2, with D perhaps TRBD2 (6 bases). V lost 6 bases, J lost 6 bases, and 27 bases lay in between. CDR1 and CDR2 from the germline V gene are SGDLS and YYNGEE. The CDR3 contains 18 residues. The CDR3 loop is CASNHGSWGDPEAGELFF. The CDR3 nucleotides are TGTGCCAGCAACCACGGGTCTTGGGGGGATCCCGAAGCCGGGGAGCTGTTTTTT.

V is TRBV27 and J is TRBJ1-5; D uncertain. The V end was cut by 4 bases, the J end by 2 bases, with 9 bases between. This CDR3 has 14 amino acids. Germline V lookup: CDR1 MNHEY, CDR2 SMNVEV (reference sequence). In DNA, the CDR3 is TGTGCCAGCAGTTCCCTAACGGGCAATCAGCCCCAGCATTTT. It is translated as CASSSLTGNQPQHF.

The chain couples TRBV2 to TRBJ2-6; possible D gene TRBD1, 5 bases. V was shortened by 6 bases and J by 1 base, with 7 bases between the two germline ends. The CDR3 has 14 amino acids. Germline loops: CDR1 SNHLY, CDR2 FYNNEI. The CDR3 loop is CASRTVSGANVLTF. In nucleotides, the CDR3 is TGTGCCAGCAGGACAGTTTCTGGGGCCAACGTCCTGACTTTC.

The chain employs TRBV29-1 and TRBJ1-2, with D perhaps matching TRBD1 (6 bases). V lost 1 base to trimming and J lost 6 bases, with 9 bases between them. CDR3 size: 12 residues. Germline lookup yields CDR1 SQVTM and CDR2 ANQGSEA. The CDR3 nucleotides are TGCAGCGTTGAAGGTGACAGGCATGGCTACACCTTC. This sequence encodes CSVEGDRHGYTF.

This rearrangement joins TRBV5-1 to TRBJ2-5; 7 bases are a match to TRBD2. This CDR3 contains 14 residues. Germline lookup yields CDR1 SGHRS and CDR2 YFSETQ. With V trimmed by 4 bases and J by 0 bases, 3 bases remained unmatched. CDR3 DNA sequence: TGCGCCAGCAGCGTAAGCGGGGACCAAGAGACCCAGTACTTC. This codes for CASSVSGDQETQYF.

V usage is TRBV19 and J usage is TRBJ2-7; TRBD1 matches 7 bases. V lost 5 bases, J lost 7 bases, and 8 bases stayed unmatched. Germline CDR1 reads LNHDA; CDR2 reads SQIVND (reference sequence). There are 13 residues in the CDR3. CDR3: CASSATGSGEQYF. CDR3 DNA sequence: TGTGCCAGTAGTGCGACAGGGTCGGGAGAGCAGTACTTC.

V gene TRBV5-6 combines with J gene TRBJ2-7; D not resolved. Trimming took off 0 bases at V and 6 bases at J, with 4 bases between the two ends. CDR1 is SGHDT, CDR2 YYEEEE, per germline. The CDR3 sequence is 11 residues long. CDR3 amino acids: CASSLAVEQYF. The CDR3, as DNA: TGTGCCAGCAGCTTGGCCGTCGAGCAGTACTTC.

The rearrangement uses TRBV19 and TRBJ1-2; 7 positions match TRBD1. The CDR3 sequence is 13 residues long. Trimming at V came to 7 bases and at J to 5 bases, leaving 7 bases not matched to a gene. Germline lookup yields CDR1 LNHDA and CDR2 SQIVND (reference sequence). The CDR3 DNA reads as TGTGCCAGTACCCCGGGACAGTTTTATGGCTACACCTTC. This codes for CASTPGQFYGYTF.

The V gene is TRBV2, the J gene TRBJ1-2; no definite D call. The germline gives CDR1 SNHLY, CDR2 FYNNEI. V was trimmed by 3 bases and J by 0 bases, leaving 11 bases between them. The CDR3 has 15 amino acids. CDR3 protein: CASSDVQLANYGYTF. Here the CDR3 DNA reads TGTGCCAGCAGTGATGTACAGTTAGCTAACTATGGCTACACCTTC.

The genes are TRBV6-5 and TRBJ1-4; D unresolved. Germline lookup yields CDR1 MNHEY and CDR2 SVGAGI. V lost 11 bases to trimming and J lost 3 bases, with 13 bases between them. The CDR3 is 13 amino acids. The chain's CDR3 is CAGNSFANEKLFF. The CDR3 nucleotides are TGTGCCGGCAATAGTTTCGCTAATGAAAAACTGTTTTTT.

The genes are TRBV11-2 and TRBJ2-2, with 10 bases matching TRBD1. The CDR3 extends over 14 amino acids. With V trimmed by 10 bases and J by 6 bases, 8 bases remained unmatched. The germline CDR1 and CDR2 sequences are SGHAT and FQNNGV. CDR3 bases: TGTGCCACCCGGCGACAGGGGGCCTCCGGGGAGCTGTTTTTT. Its translation is CATRRQGASGELFF.

CDR3 sequence: CASSLAGGDQAFF. DNA for the CDR3: TGCGCCAGCAGCTTGGCCGGGGGGGACCAAGCTTTCTTT. V gene TRBV5-1 combines with J gene TRBJ1-1; perhaps TRBD1 as D (5 bases). Germline values: CDR1 SGHRS, CDR2 YFSETQ. Deletions cut 0 bases from V and 9 bases from J, with 12 bases between. The CDR3 length is 13 residues.

CDR3 protein: CSAIDLAEVEQFF. As DNA, the CDR3 is TGCAGTGCTATTGATCTAGCGGAGGTTGAGCAGTTCTTC. The rearrangement uses TRBV20-1 and TRBJ2-1; 7 bases are a match to TRBD2. V shed 4 bases and J 9 bases; nucleotides not matched to a gene: 9. From germline, CDR1 is DFQATT and CDR2 SNEGSKA (reference sequence). The CDR3 runs to 13 residues.

The chain employs TRBV6-1 and TRBJ1-1; weak D call: TRBD1 (6 bases). The CDR3 runs to 14 residues. V lost 0 bases and J lost 13, with 18 bases in between. CDR1 MNHNS and CDR2 SASEGT come from the germline V gene. The CDR3: CASSEALGWGQRFF. The CDR3 DNA is TGTGCCAGCAGTGAAGCGCTGGGGTGGGGGCAGCGTTTCTTT.

This rearrangement joins TRBV9 to TRBJ2-5; a possible D gene is TRBD2 (5 bases). Germline V gives CDR1 SGDLS, CDR2 YYNGEE. This CDR3 region has 16 residues. Trimming stripped 4 bases from V and 1 base from J, with 17 bases between. Here the CDR3 reads CASSTEGSVAQETQYF. The CDR3 nucleotides read TGTGCCAGCAGCACCGAAGGGAGTGTCGCCCAAGAGACCCAGTACTTC.

For the CDR3, the DNA is TGCGCCAGCAGCTTGGCGGGGGACAGCCCGCTCCGGGCGAAGTACTTC. Its translation is CASSLAGDSPLRAKYF. V and J are TRBV5-1 and TRBJ2-5; a weak D match, TRBD1 (7 bases). The CDR3 sequence is 16 residues long. Per germline, CDR1 SGHRS and CDR2 YFSETQ. V dropped 0 bases and J dropped 12 bases, with 24 bases sitting between them.

The rearrangement joins TRBV7-9 to TRBJ1-6; D gene uncertain. CDR1 is SEHNR and CDR2 is FQNEAQ in the germline V gene (reference sequence). Trimming cost V 1 base and J 9 bases, with 7 bases left between them. The CDR3 totals 13 residues. The DNA for the CDR3 is TGTGCCAGCAGCTTAGGTGCGGGTTCACCCCTCCACTTT. This translates into CASSLGAGSPLHF. The whole variable domain, filled in from reference TRBV7-9 and TRBJ1-6, reads DTGVSQNPRHKITKRGQNVTFRCDPISEHNRLYWYRQTLGQGPEFLTYFQNEAQLEKSRLLSDRFSAERPKGSFSTLEIQRTEQGDSAMYLCASSLGAGSPLHFGNGTRLTVT.

This clone was recorded a few times. The chain uses TRBV5-4 and TRBJ2-5, with D maybe TRBD2 (7 bases). Germline CDR1 reads SGHNT; CDR2 reads YYREEE (reference sequence). The CDR3 runs to 14 residues. V shed 1 base and J shed 7 bases, with 14 bases lying between them. The CDR3 region is CASSLLWGGWTQYF. In DNA form, the CDR3 reads TGTGCCAGCAGCTTGCTGTGGGGGGGCTGGACCCAGTACTTC.